This is a list of T cell receptor beta chains from one sample in a study of neurological immune-mediated disorders. One entry per CDR3 protein results from TCRdb running MiXCR on the 5' RACE reads. The table records around 35,000 distinct CDR3 sequences, approximately 1.4% of them present only once. The sequencing sample was made of PBMCs. All receptors derive from a woman aged 30 to 39 with multiple sclerosis. Both conserved end residues are part of each CDR3. The D gene is left open where the match is weak. Sizes are listed as how often the clone was seen (once, few, many) or a class if it is expanded.

abundance: many; v_gene: TRBV5-6; d_gene: TRBD1; j_gene: TRBJ1-1; CDR3aa: CASSPVDRPNTEAFF; CDR3nt: TGTGCCAGCAGCCCGGTGGACAGGCCGAACACTGAAGCTTTCTTT
abundance: many; v_gene: TRBV7-2; d_gene: -; j_gene: TRBJ1-2; CDR3aa: CASKSNYGYTF; CDR3nt: TGTGCCAGCAAGTCCAACTATGGCTACACCTTC
abundance: many; v_gene: TRBV4-1; d_gene: TRBD2; j_gene: TRBJ2-2; CDR3aa: CASSQLASTGELFF; CDR3nt: TGCGCCAGCAGTCAACTAGCGAGCACCGGGGAGCTGTTTTTT
abundance: many; v_gene: TRBV10-3; d_gene: -; j_gene: TRBJ1-2; CDR3aa: CAISESQRSYTF; CDR3nt: TGTGCCATCAGTGAGTCCCAGCGGAGCTACACCTTC
abundance: many; v_gene: TRBV27; d_gene: -; j_gene: TRBJ1-2; CDR3aa: CASSKGGRYGYTF; CDR3nt: TGTGCCAGCAGTAAGGGAGGGAGGTATGGCTACACCTTC
abundance: many; v_gene: TRBV6-2/TRBV6-3; d_gene: -; j_gene: TRBJ1-1; CDR3aa: CASKGLENTEAFF; CDR3nt: TGTGCCAGCAAAGGGTTAGAGAACACTGAAGCTTTCTTT
abundance: many; v_gene: TRBV5-1; d_gene: TRBD2; j_gene: TRBJ2-7; CDR3aa: CASRAGAYEQYF; CDR3nt: TGCGCCTCCCGGGCGGGGGCCTACGAGCAGTACTTC
abundance: many; v_gene: TRBV6-5; d_gene: TRBD1; j_gene: TRBJ1-2; CDR3aa: CASRPGTGGWGYTF; CDR3nt: TGTGCCAGCAGACCCGGGACAGGGGGCTGGGGCTACACCTTC
abundance: many; v_gene: TRBV5-1; d_gene: TRBD1; j_gene: TRBJ2-5; CDR3aa: CASSPGQGIGTQYF; CDR3nt: TGCGCCAGCAGCCCGGGACAGGGGATAGGGACCCAGTACTTC
abundance: many; v_gene: TRBV12-3/TRBV12-4; d_gene: -; j_gene: TRBJ1-3; CDR3aa: CASIRQVSSGNTIYF; CDR3nt: TGTGCCAGCATCCGACAGGTCAGCTCTGGAAACACCATATATTTT
abundance: many; v_gene: TRBV11-2; d_gene: -; j_gene: TRBJ1-4; CDR3aa: CASSARTLQTEKLFF; CDR3nt: TGTGCCAGCAGCGCGCGGACCCTCCAGACTGAAAAACTGTTTTTT
abundance: many; v_gene: TRBV27; d_gene: TRBD1; j_gene: TRBJ1-2; CDR3aa: CASSFDRADGYTF; CDR3nt: TGTGCCAGCAGCTTCGACAGGGCCGACGGCTACACCTTC
abundance: many; v_gene: TRBV20-1; d_gene: TRBD1; j_gene: TRBJ1-6; CDR3aa: CSARRDRASPLHF; CDR3nt: TGCAGTGCTCGGAGAGACAGGGCTTCACCCCTCCACTTT
abundance: many; v_gene: TRBV11-2; d_gene: -; j_gene: TRBJ2-5; CDR3aa: CASSLGPGHIYTQYF; CDR3nt: TGTGCCAGCAGCTTAGGTCCGGGACATATCTATACCCAGTACTTC
abundance: many; v_gene: TRBV7-9; d_gene: -; j_gene: TRBJ1-2; CDR3aa: CASSLGHAGLDGYTF; CDR3nt: TGTGCCAGCAGCTTAGGGCATGCGGGGCTCGATGGCTACACCTTC
abundance: many; v_gene: TRBV10-3; d_gene: -; j_gene: TRBJ2-7; CDR3aa: CAISGYSYEQYF; CDR3nt: TGTGCCATCAGTGGGTACTCCTACGAGCAGTACTTC
abundance: many; v_gene: TRBV20-1; d_gene: TRBD2; j_gene: TRBJ2-3; CDR3aa: CSARVAGDVTDTQYF; CDR3nt: TGCAGTGCTAGAGTAGCGGGGGACGTCACAGATACGCAGTATTTT
abundance: many; v_gene: TRBV5-6; d_gene: TRBD2; j_gene: TRBJ2-4; CDR3aa: CASSWGGTGTDIQYF; CDR3nt: TGTGCCAGCAGCTGGGGGGGGACCGGTACGGACATTCAGTACTTC